The clone carrying this T cell receptor (beta chain) was recorded many times. Its specificity is not known. Both TRBC1 and TRBC2 were covered by a beta constant-region primer of two equimolar oligonucleotides. Four rounds of PCR amplified the ligated cDNA using nested alpha and beta constant-region primers plus SP2. From the UMI-ligation and nested PCR reads, TCRdb called clonotypes with MiXCR, one entry per CDR3 protein. The sample shows approximately 100,000 distinct CDR3 sequences, roughly 14% of them seen only once. The data derive from a study of naive and memory T cell subsets. Overall study findings and caveats: Activation and differentiation may alter RNA-based TCR counts. Over 85% of naive TCR sequences appeared only once, unlike memory subsets. Naive repertoires, especially CD8, held a few larger clonotypes, possibly memory cells re-expressing CD45RA.

This TCR came from a human donor in good health. Sequencing used naive CD8+ T cells from blood.

CDR3 region: CASSQGDHSNQPQHF. The CDR3 nucleotides read TGTGCCAGCAGCCAAGGGGATCATAGCAATCAGCCCCAGCATTTT. The chain employs TRBV5-5 and TRBJ1-5; possible D gene TRBD1, 5 bases. Germline V gene data show CDR1 as SGHKS and CDR2 as YYEKEE (reference sequence). The CDR3 is 15 residues long. The V and J ends lost 4 bases and 0 bases respectively, with 11 bases between them.